Listed here are 17 T cell receptor beta chains from one sample, sequenced in a study of Ad26.COV2.S vaccination and SARS-CoV-2 variants. Assay used: immunoSEQ multiplex PCR; TCRdb lists only in-frame clones, some missing. The table lists fewer than 800,000 clones, 70% to 90% of them singletons. Stated treatment: around 19 received Ad26.COV2.S at low or high dose, single or two shots; 5 received placebo; per-sample allocation not given. Repertoires come from day 63 after the first vaccine or placebo injection. Sequenced material: peripheral blood, taken in a trial of Ad26.COV2.S vaccine versus placebo. The receptors derive from a person aged 18 to 59 who received the Ad26.COV2.S COVID-19 vaccine or a placebo.

This clone was observed once. This chain joins TRBV30 and TRBJ1-3, with a weak D call TRBD1 (6 bases). The CDR3 runs 16 residues. Per the germline V gene, CDR1 is GTSNPN and CDR2 is SVGIG (reference sequence). The V end was cut by 3 bases, the J end by 0 bases, with 15 bases between. CDR3: CAWSLRGALSGNTIYF. CDR3 sequence (DNA): TGTGCCTGGAGCCTAAGGGGGGCCCTCTCTGGAAACACCATATATTTT.

The V call is TRBV9, the J call TRBJ2-5, with a possible D match to TRBD2 (5 bases). Trimming pared 0 bases from V and 5 bases from J, leaving 11 bases between. This CDR3 spans 14 amino acids. Looked up from germline, CDR1 is SGDLS and CDR2 is YYNGEE. The CDR3 DNA reads as TGTGCCAGCAGCGTAGAGGCTAGCCGGGAGACCCAGTACTTC. Its protein product is CASSVEASRETQYF. Based on the CDR3 plus reference TRBV9 and TRBJ2-5, the full variable domain is DSGVTQTPKHLITATGQRVTLRCSPRSGDLSVYWYQQSLDQGLQFLIQYYNGEERAKGNILERFSAQQFPDLHSELNLSSLELGDSALYFCASSVEASRETQYFGPGTRLLVL.

In the case of this clone: Germline is not matched at one junction end, which may reflect a read error. This chain joins TRBV7-7 and TRBJ2-1; a possible D gene is TRBD2 (6 bases). The germline V gene encodes CDR1 SSHAT and CDR2 FNYEAQ (reference sequence). The CDR3 extends over 15 amino acids. The CDR3 sequence is CASSPQGGRYNEQFF. CDR3 coding DNA: TGTGCTAGCAGCCCCCAAGGAGGGCGCTACAATGAGCAGTTCTTC.

CDR3 region: CASRVTPYEQYF. CDR3 nucleotides: TGTGCCAGCAGAGTGACCCCCTACGAGCAGTACTTC. The V and J genes are TRBV2 and TRBJ2-7; D not resolved. V gave up 6 bases and J gave up 2 bases, with 8 bases separating them. Germline-derived CDR1 and CDR2 are SNHLY and FYNNEI. The CDR3 consists of 12 residues. Full variable domain (outside the CDR3, taken from reference TRBV2 and TRBJ2-7): EPEVTQTPSHQVTQMGQEVILRCVPISNHLYFYWYRQILGQKVEFLVSFYNNEISEKSEIFDDQFSVERPDGSNFTLKIRSTKLEDSAMYFCASRVTPYEQYFGPGTRLTVT.

The CDR3 spells CASTGGLAGGTTQYF. CDR3 nucleotides: TGTGCCAGCACCGGGGGACTAGCGGGAGGGACGACCCAGTACTTC. The chain is built from TRBV2 and TRBJ2-5; 16 positions agree with TRBD2. The CDR3 is made up of 15 amino acids. The junction had 6 bases not matched to a gene; V was cut back by 7 bases and J by 7 bases. The germline V gene has CDR1 SNHLY and CDR2 FYNNEI.

The rearrangement links TRBV30 to TRBJ1-4; 7 bases line up with TRBD1. The germline CDR1 and CDR2 sequences are GTSNPN and SVGIG (reference sequence). This CDR3 contains 14 residues. The V segment lost 2 bases and the J segment 8 bases; nucleotides outside the gene matches: 8. The CDR3 spells CAWSKDRIYEKLFF. For the CDR3, the DNA is TGTGCCTGGAGTAAGGACAGGATCTACGAAAAACTGTTTTTT.

The V and J genes are TRBV6-2 or TRBV6-3 and TRBJ2-7; D may be TRBD2 (5 bases). The CDR3 runs 17 residues. Germline V CDR1 and CDR2: MNHEY, SVGEGT. The ends were cut back, 0 bases at V and 0 bases at J, with 15 bases in the middle. The CDR3 protein is CASSYSILSGRSYEQYF. In DNA, the CDR3 is TGTGCCAGCAGTTACTCGATTTTAAGCGGTCGCTCCTACGAGCAGTACTTC.

The sample holds one count of this clone. J is TRBJ2-3 and V is TRBV6-6, with D perhaps assigned TRBD1 or TRBD2 (5 bases each). The CDR3 sequence is 14 residues long. The germline V gene encodes CDR1 MNHNY and CDR2 SVGAGI (reference sequence). The germline V and J ends were trimmed by 8 bases and 1 base, with 13 bases remaining between them. In nucleotides, the CDR3 is TGTGCCAGCTCACGGGACCAAGGCACAGATACGCAGTATTTT. It translates to CASSRDQGTDTQYF.

V usage is TRBV30 and J usage is TRBJ2-7; TRBD2 might be the D (5 bases). The CDR3 runs to 12 residues. CDR1 is GTSNPN and CDR2 is SVGIG in the germline V gene (reference sequence). Trimming took off 4 bases at V and 3 bases at J, with 10 bases between the two ends. The DNA for the CDR3 is TGTGCCTGGACGGTAGGGAGCTACGAGCAGTACTTC. This codes for CAWTVGSYEQYF.

Only one count was recorded for this clone. DNA of the CDR3: TGTGCCAGCAGTCCCCGATGGGGCAGGAACACTGAAGCTTTCTTT. Its translation: CASSPRWGRNTEAFF. This rearrangement joins TRBV6-5 to TRBJ1-1; a possible D gene is TRBD1 (5 bases). Trimming removed 5 bases at V and 1 base at J, with 14 bases between. CDR3 size: 15 residues. CDR1 and CDR2 from the germline V gene are MNHEY and SVGAGI.

Turning to this clone: The same CDR3 is also encoded by other DNA sequences in this sample. The CDR3 protein is CASSIEPAGELFF. Here the CDR3 DNA reads TGTGCCAGTAGTATAGAACCCGCCGGGGAGCTGTTTTTT. This chain connects TRBV19 to TRBJ2-2; D gene ambiguous. V gave up 0 bases and J gave up 6 bases, with 5 bases separating them. This CDR3 contains 13 residues. Germline V gene lookup returns CDR1 LNHDA and CDR2 SQIVND (reference sequence).

The rearrangement links TRBV6-5 to TRBJ2-5; TRBD1 agrees at 9 bases. Germline V lookup: CDR1 MNHEY, CDR2 SVGAGI. Trimming at V came to 4 bases and at J to 7 bases, leaving 10 bases not matched to a gene. This CDR3 comprises 15 residues. The CDR3 DNA reads TGTGCCAGCAGTTCATCACAGGGGGCGCGGGGGACCCAGTACTTC. Translated: CASSSSQGARGTQYF.

The V gene is TRBV3-1 (or the pseudogene TRBV3-2), the J gene TRBJ2-7; TRBD2 aligns across 7 bases. Germline V lookup: CDR1 LGHDT, CDR2 YNNKEL (reference sequence). The CDR3 length is 15 residues. With 0 bases clipped from V and 2 bases from J, the junction kept 4 bases outside the gene matches. As DNA, the CDR3 is TGTGCCAGCAGCCAAGAGTGGCGGGGGACCTACGAGCAGTACTTC. Its protein product is CASSQEWRGTYEQYF.

V usage is TRBV7-8 and J usage is TRBJ2-2, with no clear D. V lost 4 bases and J 7 bases, leaving 10 bases between the germline ends. In germline, CDR1 is SGHVS, CDR2 FQNEAQ. This CDR3 region has 13 residues. In DNA form, the CDR3 reads TGTGCCAGCAGCTCTTCCTTTTTCGGGGAGCTGTTTTTT. Residues: CASSSSFFGELFF.

This clone was seen only a few times. This sequence joins TRBV13 and TRBJ2-1; TRBD2 agrees at 11 bases. CDR1 and CDR2 (germline): PRHDT, FYEKMQ (reference sequence). The V and J ends lost 4 bases and 7 bases, in that order; junction bases with no gene match: 24. The CDR3 length is 21 residues. CDR3 nucleotides: TGTGCCAGCAGCTCCGCCGCCGGGACTAGCGGTAGAAAGTGGTCTTATAATGAGCAGTTCTTC. Amino acids: CASSSAAGTSGRKWSYNEQFF.

The chain employs TRBV6-1 and TRBJ2-7; TRBD1 aligns across 8 bases. V lost 0 bases to trimming and J lost 6 bases; unmatched junction nucleotides: 4. Germline V lookup: CDR1 MNHNS, CDR2 SASEGT. The CDR3 covers 14 residues. CDR3 residues: CASSEAGRGLEQYF. For the CDR3, the DNA is TGTGCCAGCAGTGAAGCGGGCAGGGGGCTCGAGCAGTACTTC.

The chain joins TRBV5-6 to TRBJ1-1, with D hard to call. Germline V gene data show CDR1 as SGHDT and CDR2 as YYEEEE. This CDR3 is built from 15 residues. The ends were cut back, 6 bases at V and 5 bases at J, with 20 bases in the middle. In DNA, the CDR3 is TGTGCCAGCACCGCTGGAGGGCGTTTTGGTACTGAAGCTTTCTTT. Translated: CASTAGGRFGTEAFF. The whole variable domain, filled in from reference TRBV5-6 and TRBJ1-1, reads DAGVTQSPTHLIKTRGQQVTLRCSPKSGHDTVSWYQQALGQGPQFIFQYYEEEERQRGNFPDRFSGHQFPNYSSELNVNALLLGDSALYLCASTAGGRFGTEAFFGQGTRLTVV.